The 12 T cell receptor beta chains listed next were all sequenced from one sample in a study of cytomegalovirus exposure and HLA in healthy donors. The PCR had 60 Vbeta and 13 Jbeta primers. Some clones are missing from TCRdb's copy, which holds only in-frame ones; the method was immunoSEQ multiplex PCR. The table includes 180,000 or so clones, about 75% detected once. Specimen: PBMCs. The receptors shown here come from a man over 45 in good health and CMV-seropositive.

This chain connects TRBV5-4 to TRBJ2-7, with D possibly being TRBD2 (5 bases). The CDR3 runs to 13 residues. The germline V gene encodes CDR1 SGHNT and CDR2 YYREEE (reference sequence). Trimming left V 5 bases short and J 2 bases short, with 11 bases between. The CDR3 spells CASSYGGTYEQYV. In nucleotides, the CDR3 is TGTGCCAGCAGTTACGGAGGTACCTACGAGCAGTACGTC.

For this clone: Other DNA variants within this sample encode the same CDR3. This chain links TRBV10-2 with TRBJ2-2; 7 nucleotides agree with TRBD2. The J segment lost 5 bases and the V segment lost 3 bases, leaving 9 bases of the junction unmatched. Germline lookup yields CDR1 WSHSY and CDR2 SAAADI. This CDR3 has 16 amino acids. CDR3 coding DNA: TGCGCCAGCAGTGAACCCTGGGGAGGGGTAACCGGGGAGCTGTTTTTT. It specifies CASSEPWGGVTGELFF.

This clone appeared a few times. Other DNA sequences of this sample code for an identical CDR3. The chain employs TRBV5-4 and TRBJ2-3, with TRBD1 identical over 8 bases. The CDR3 sequence is 15 residues long. The V gene end was trimmed by 3 bases and the J gene end by 4 bases; junction bases not matched to a gene: 7. Germline V lookup: CDR1 SGHNT, CDR2 YYREEE (reference sequence). CDR3 coding DNA: TGTGCCAGCAGCTCAGGACAGGGACGACCAGATACGCAGTATTTT. Translation gives CASSSGQGRPDTQYF.

V usage is TRBV5-4 and J usage is TRBJ2-7, with D perhaps matching TRBD1 (8 bases). CDR3 length: 14 residues. Germline values: CDR1 SGHNT, CDR2 YYREEE (reference sequence). V was trimmed by 5 bases and J by 2 bases, leaving 14 bases between them. The CDR3 sequence is CASRQTGGAYEQYF. The CDR3, as DNA: TGTGCCAGCAGACAAACAGGGGGGGCCTACGAGCAGTACTTC.

This chain links TRBV5-6 with TRBJ1-1; D is possibly TRBD1 (5 bases). The CDR3 totals 16 residues. Germline V gene lookup returns CDR1 SGHDT and CDR2 YYEEEE. V shed 3 bases and J shed 1 base, with 16 bases lying between them. The CDR3 is CASSWRGAKGNTEAFF. CDR3 DNA sequence: TGTGCCAGCAGCTGGCGGGGCGCTAAAGGGAACACTGAAGCTTTCTTT.

This sequence joins TRBV6-6 and TRBJ1-1, with D possibly being TRBD1 (6 bases). The CDR3 is made up of 16 amino acids. The germline V gene has CDR1 MNHNY and CDR2 SVGAGI (reference sequence). The V end lost 2 bases, the J end lost 6 bases, and 19 bases lay between the germline ends. Here the CDR3 DNA reads TGTGCCAGCAGTTACACCCCCGTCGGACAGCTATCTGAAGCTTTCTTT. Its translation is CASSYTPVGQLSEAFF.

In its sample, this clone was seen a few times. The V and J genes are TRBV28 and TRBJ1-6; TRBD1 agrees at 7 bases. Losses at the gene ends were 0 bases for V and 7 bases for J; bases not matched to a gene: 0. CDR1 is MDHEN, CDR2 SYDVKM, per germline. This CDR3 contains 14 residues. The CDR3 region has the DNA TGTGCCAGCAGTTTATGGGGACAGAATTCACCCCTCCACTTT. It yields the protein CASSLWGQNSPLHF.

The V call is TRBV4-1, the J call TRBJ2-1; possibly TRBD1 for D (5 bases). Per the germline V gene, CDR1 is MGHRA and CDR2 is YSYEKL. V was pared by 6 bases and J by 1 base, with 13 bases between. This CDR3 comprises 15 residues. The CDR3 nucleotides read TGCGCCAGCAGGGGGATAGGGGTATCCTACAATGAGCAGTTCTTC. Protein: CASRGIGVSYNEQFF.

The genes are TRBV6-5 and TRBJ2-1, with D possibly being TRBD2 (5 bases). The germline V and J ends were trimmed by 5 bases and 8 bases, with 16 bases remaining between them. The CDR3 loop spans 14 amino acids. Germline V gene lookup returns CDR1 MNHEY and CDR2 SVGAGI. The CDR3 DNA reads TGTGCCAGCAGTATCTTCGCTAGCAGCTATGAGCAGTTCTTC. It specifies CASSIFASSYEQFF.

The rearrangement links TRBV7-8 to TRBJ2-3; tentative D call: TRBD2 (6 bases). Trimming stripped 0 bases from V and 3 bases from J, with 10 bases between. This CDR3 region has 15 residues. Germline V gives CDR1 SGHVS, CDR2 FQNEAQ. The DNA for the CDR3 is TGTGCCAGCAGCTTAGCGGGGGGAAGGACAGATACGCAGTATTTT. It codes for CASSLAGGRTDTQYF. Based on the CDR3 plus reference TRBV7-8 and TRBJ2-3, the full variable domain is GAGVSQSPRYKVAKRGQDVALRCDPISGHVSLFWYQQALGQGPEFLTYFQNEAQLDKSGLPSDRFFAERPEGSVSTLKIQRTQQEDSAVYLCASSLAGGRTDTQYFGPGTRLTVL.

CDR3 sequence: CASRDRVGTGELFF. CDR3 bases: TGTGCCAGCAGGGACAGGGTGGGAACCGGGGAGCTGTTTTTT. The V call is TRBV6-6, the J call TRBJ2-2, with 8 bases matching TRBD1. Germline lookup yields CDR1 MNHNY and CDR2 SVGAGI (reference sequence). V lost 6 bases, J lost 5 bases, and 5 bases stayed unmatched. The length of the CDR3 is 14 residues.

A note on this clone: One end of the junction fails to match germline, which may point to a read error. In DNA form, the CDR3 reads TGTGCCAGCAGCAAGGGGGGGGGCTGGTCCGTCTTC. Translated: CASSKGGGWSVF. The rearrangement uses TRBV7-9 and TRBJ1-2; D possibly corresponds to TRBD1 (6 bases). Germline CDR1 SEHNR, CDR2 FQNEAQ (reference sequence). The CDR3 runs 12 residues. The full variable domain, completed using reference TRBV7-9 and TRBJ1-2, is DTGVSQNPRHKITKRGQNVTFRCDPISEHNRLYWYRQTLGQGPEFLTYFQNEAQLEKSRLLSDRFSAERPKGSFSTLEIQRTEQGDSAMYLCASSKGGGWSVFGSGTRLTVV.